This passage covers 32 T cell receptor beta chains from one sample sequenced in a study of cytomegalovirus exposure and HLA in healthy donors. Primers included in the PCR were 60 Vbeta and 13 Jbeta primers. Measured with immunoSEQ multiplex PCR; TCRdb has only the in-frame clones, and not every one. The repertoire consists of 100,000 or so clones, with 60% to 80% occurring once and the leading ten covering over 6.5%. The sample comprised PBMCs. The source is a woman aged 40 to 55 in good health and CMV-seropositive.

V and J are TRBV19 and TRBJ2-1; D ambiguous. The CDR3 extends over 14 amino acids. Germline V lookup: CDR1 LNHDA, CDR2 SQIVND (reference sequence). The V gene lost 5 bases and the J gene lost 3 bases, with 11 bases spanning the gap. The CDR3 sequence: CASSLILFYNEQFF. CDR3 DNA sequence: TGTGCCAGTAGTTTGATACTATTCTACAATGAGCAGTTCTTC.

This chain joins TRBV15 and TRBJ2-5; TRBD1 agrees at 10 bases. Matching the DNA end better, TRBJ2-7 makes the J call doubtful. The germline V gene has CDR1 LNHNV and CDR2 YYDKDF (reference sequence). This CDR3 comprises 14 residues. CDR3 DNA sequence: TGTGCCACCCAAACCGGGACAGGGGCCTACGAGCAGTACTTC. This gives the protein CATQTGTGAYEQYF.

The DNA of the CDR3 is TGCGCCAGCAGCCGACTACCAGGACTAGCGGTGACCCAGTACTTC. Residues: CASSRLPGLAVTQYF. The rearrangement uses TRBV4-1 and TRBJ2-5; 10 nucleotides match TRBD2. Germline assignment: CDR1 MGHRA and CDR2 YSYEKL. Trimming cost V 4 bases and J 7 bases; bases outside gene matches: 9. This CDR3 is 15 amino acids long.

This chain uses TRBV19 with TRBJ2-5, with 9 nucleotides matching TRBD1. The CDR3 is 16 residues long. Losses at the gene ends were 8 bases for V and 5 bases for J; bases not matched to a gene: 15. Germline-derived CDR1 and CDR2 are LNHDA and SQIVND (reference sequence). Written as DNA, the CDR3 is TGTGCCAGTGGCGGACAGGGGATGTTCCGTAAGGAGACCCAGTACTTC. Translation gives CASGGQGMFRKETQYF.

The table lists this clone with a count of one. This chain joins TRBV11-2 and TRBJ2-7, with 9 bases lining up with TRBD1. The CDR3 consists of 17 residues. Germline CDR1 SGHAT, CDR2 FQNNGV. J gave up 3 bases and V 1 base, and 10 bases lay outside the gene matches. As DNA, the CDR3 is TGTGCCAGCAGCTTAGCCCGACCCGGACAGGGGAGCTACGAGCAGTACTTC. This gives the protein CASSLARPGQGSYEQYF.

Points on this clone: Other DNA sequences within the sample encode an identical CDR3. The gene calls are TRBV11-3 and TRBJ2-5; D is unresolved. Deletions cut 2 bases from V and 2 bases from J, with 3 bases between. Germline V lookup: CDR1 SGHNT, CDR2 YENEEA. The CDR3 is 12 residues long. The chain's CDR3 is CASSLLQETQYF. Written as DNA, the CDR3 is TGTGCCAGCAGCTTACTACAAGAGACCCAGTACTTC.

The chain is built from TRBV5-1 and TRBJ2-2, with D maybe TRBD1 (6 bases). The V gene's germline CDR1 is SGHRS and CDR2 YFSETQ. The CDR3 spans 14 residues. Deletions cut 4 bases from V and 3 bases from J, with 10 bases between. CDR3: CASSITGHTGELFF. CDR3 nucleotides: TGCGCCAGCAGCATCACAGGGCACACCGGGGAGCTGTTTTTT.

This chain uses TRBV5-6 with TRBJ2-3, with 8 positions matching TRBD2. The CDR3 has 16 amino acids. After removal of 0 bases from V and 1 base from J, the junction contained 4 bases not matched to a gene. Germline lookup yields CDR1 SGHDT and CDR2 YYEEEE. CDR3 sequence reads: CASSLGDSGGTDTQYF. For the CDR3, the DNA is TGTGCCAGCAGCTTGGGGGATAGCGGGGGCACAGATACGCAGTATTTT.

This clone came up a few times. The chain employs TRBV5-1 and TRBJ2-5, with 7 nucleotides matching TRBD1. There are 16 residues in the CDR3. J lost 0 bases, V lost 4 bases, and 9 bases had no gene match. Germline values: CDR1 SGHRS, CDR2 YFSETQ. The CDR3 DNA is TGCGCCAGCAGCCCCGGACAGGAACTGTACCAAGAGACCCAGTACTTC. Protein: CASSPGQELYQETQYF. Combining the CDR3 with reference TRBV5-1 and TRBJ2-5 gives the whole variable domain KAGVTQTPRYLIKTRGQQVTLSCSPISGHRSVSWYQQTPGQGLQFLFEYFSETQRNKGNFPGRFSGRQFSNSRSEMNVSTLELGDSALYLCASSPGQELYQETQYFGPGTRLLVL.

This clone was counted a few times. The V and J genes are TRBV19 and TRBJ2-5, with D perhaps TRBD1 (6 bases). CDR3 length equals 14 residues. Per the germline V gene, CDR1 is LNHDA and CDR2 is SQIVND (reference sequence). V lost 3 bases and J lost 2, with 10 bases in between. The CDR3 region is CASSISRGQETQYF. The CDR3 nucleotides read TGTGCCAGTAGTATTAGTAGGGGGCAAGAGACCCAGTACTTC.

This clone was observed a handful of times. The chain joins TRBV27 to TRBJ2-7, with a possible D match to TRBD2 (6 bases). CDR3 length: 14 residues. CDR1 is MNHEY, CDR2 SMNVEV, per germline (reference sequence). V was shortened by 5 bases and J by 7 bases, with 18 bases between the two germline ends. The chain's CDR3 is CASSLSVGGWEQYF. CDR3 coding DNA: TGTGCCAGCAGTCTTTCTGTCGGGGGATGGGAGCAGTACTTC.

The chain carries TRBV5-1 and TRBJ1-1; D is possibly TRBD1 (5 bases). CDR1 SGHRS and CDR2 YFSETQ come from the germline V gene. CDR3 size: 14 residues. Between the trimmed V and J ends, which lost 4 bases and 1 base, there was a span of 11 bases. CDR3 in amino acids: CASSGGTGNTEAFF. CDR3 DNA: TGCGCCAGCAGCGGGGGGACTGGGAACACTGAAGCTTTCTTT.

J is TRBJ1-4 and V is TRBV10-2; 8 bases are shared with TRBD1. Germline V CDR1 and CDR2: WSHSY, SAAADI. The CDR3 totals 14 residues. V trimming: 2 bases; J trimming: 7 bases; junction bases outside the gene matches: 3. The DNA of the CDR3 is TGCGCCAGCAGTGAGCAGGGGGCGAGTGAAAAACTGTTTTTT. It yields the protein CASSEQGASEKLFF.

The CDR3 is CSASGRNEQFF. The CDR3 DNA reads TGCAGCGCCAGCGGGCGCAATGAGCAGTTCTTC. This sequence joins TRBV20-1 and TRBJ2-1; D is possibly TRBD2 (6 bases). The CDR3 spans 11 residues. Germline V gene data show CDR1 as DFQATT and CDR2 as SNEGSKA (reference sequence).

The CDR3: CASSLAGGETQYF. In DNA form, the CDR3 reads TGTGCCAGCAGCTTAGCAGGGGGAGAGACCCAGTACTTC. The chain employs TRBV7-9 and TRBJ2-5; TRBD1 might be the D (6 bases). V was clipped by 0 bases and J by 4 bases, with 6 bases between them. The CDR3 runs 13 residues. Germline V gene sequence: CDR1 SEHNR, CDR2 FQNEAQ (reference sequence).

V usage is TRBV19 and J usage is TRBJ2-2; the match to TRBD2 covers 8 bases. Germline CDR1 LNHDA, CDR2 SQIVND (reference sequence). J lost 5 bases, V lost 6 bases, and 17 bases had no gene match. This CDR3 region has 18 residues. The CDR3 loop reads CASSPTLRLARGTGELFF. The CDR3 DNA reads as TGTGCCAGTAGCCCTACGCTTAGACTAGCGAGAGGGACCGGGGAGCTGTTTTTT.

This clone was seen only once. The chain uses TRBV11-2 and TRBJ1-1; no clear D gene. CDR3 length: 16 amino acids. The V and J ends lost 1 base and 0 bases respectively, with 12 bases between them. Germline V gives CDR1 SGHAT, CDR2 FQNNGV. The CDR3 nucleotides read TGTGCCAGCAGCTTAGCCCGGGTTTTGCTGAACACTGAAGCTTTCTTT. It translates to CASSLARVLLNTEAFF. Full variable domain (missing parts from reference TRBV11-2 and TRBJ1-1): EAGVAQSPRYKIIEKRQSVAFWCNPISGHATLYWYQQILGQGPKLLIQFQNNGVVDDSQLPKDRFSAERLKGVDSTLKIQPAKLEDSAVYLCASSLARVLLNTEAFFGQGTRLTVV.

The chain carries TRBV5-5 and TRBJ2-5; 9 bases are a match to TRBD1. Germline CDR1 reads SGHKS; CDR2 reads YYEKEE (reference sequence). The junction had 7 bases not matched to a gene; V was cut back by 2 bases and J by 5 bases. The CDR3 has 15 amino acids. DNA for the CDR3: TGTGCCAGCAGCTTTATGACAGGGGGTGCGGAGACCCAGTACTTC. Translating it yields CASSFMTGGAETQYF.

The chain couples TRBV9 to TRBJ1-1, with TRBD1 as a possible D gene (5 bases). Germline V gene sequence: CDR1 SGDLS, CDR2 YYNGEE. Trimming left V 4 bases short and J 1 base short, with 17 bases between. There are 16 residues in the CDR3. CDR3: CASSPTTARTNTEAFF. The CDR3 DNA is TGTGCCAGCAGCCCAACGACAGCAAGGACGAACACTGAAGCTTTCTTT. Looking up the rest from reference TRBV9 and TRBJ1-1 gives the full variable domain: DSGVTQTPKHLITATGQRVTLRCSPRSGDLSVYWYQQSLDQGLQFLIQYYNGEERAKGNILERFSAQQFPDLHSELNLSSLELGDSALYFCASSPTTARTNTEAFFGQGTRLTVV.

The genes are TRBV10-3 and TRBJ2-7, with 15 nucleotides matching TRBD2. The CDR3 is 18 amino acids. The germline V gene encodes CDR1 ENHRY and CDR2 SYGVKD. The ends lost 5 bases at V and 0 bases at J; junction bases unmatched: 8. DNA of the CDR3: TGTGCCATCAGTCAGGGACTAGCGGGAGGCCGCCTCTCCTACGAGCAGTACTTC. Amino acids: CAISQGLAGGRLSYEQYF.

The genes are TRBV19 and TRBJ2-7, with 7 bases that match TRBD2. Germline V CDR1 and CDR2: LNHDA, SQIVND (reference sequence). V lost 5 bases, J lost 3 bases, and 10 bases stayed unmatched. The CDR3 contains 15 residues. The CDR3 loop is CASSPGLADYYEQYF. CDR3 coding DNA: TGTGCCAGTAGTCCAGGGCTAGCGGACTACTACGAGCAGTACTTC. The full variable domain, in which reference TRBV19 and TRBJ2-7 provide the parts outside the CDR3, is DGGITQSPKYLFRKEGQNVTLSCEQNLNHDAMYWYRQDPGQGLRLIYYSQIVNDFQKGDIAEGYSVSREKKESFPLTVTSAQKNPTAFYLCASSPGLADYYEQYFGPGTRLTVT.

The chain carries TRBV9 and TRBJ2-1, with a weak D call TRBD2 (6 bases). V lost 0 bases to trimming and J lost 5 bases, with 12 bases between them. The CDR3 is 15 amino acids. Looked up from germline, CDR1 is SGDLS and CDR2 is YYNGEE. CDR3 residues: CASSVGGTGNNEQFF. CDR3 in DNA: TGTGCCAGCAGCGTAGGGGGGACTGGCAACAATGAGCAGTTCTTC.

A word on this clone: The junction departs from the called germline gene at one end, perhaps through a read error. The rearrangement links TRBV7-7 to TRBJ2-3; TRBD2 aligns across 9 bases. The CDR3 length is 17 residues. Germline assignment: CDR1 SSHAT and CDR2 FNYEAQ (reference sequence). Written as DNA, the CDR3 is TGTGCTAGCAGCCTAACGCTTTGGCGGGGGGGCATCGATACGCAGTATTTT. Amino acid sequence: CASSLTLWRGGIDTQYF.

This chain joins TRBV5-1 and TRBJ2-7, with TRBD2 as a possible D gene (5 bases). Germline lookup yields CDR1 SGHRS and CDR2 YFSETQ. V gave up 1 base and J gave up 1 base, with 12 bases separating them. The CDR3 has 15 residues. The CDR3 protein is CASSLIARGSYEQYF. The CDR3 DNA follows: TGCGCCAGCAGCTTGATAGCCCGGGGTTCCTACGAGCAGTACTTC.

The chain couples TRBV7-2 to TRBJ2-1; D is uncertain. V gave up 4 bases and J gave up 6 bases, with 7 bases separating them. Germline V gives CDR1 SGHTA, CDR2 FQGNSA. The CDR3 is 12 amino acids. The DNA of the CDR3 is TGTGCCAGCAGCTCCAAGAGCAATGAGCAGTTCTTC. Encoded protein: CASSSKSNEQFF.

The V and J genes are TRBV11-2 and TRBJ2-2; D possibly corresponds to TRBD2 (5 bases). Per germline, CDR1 SGHAT and CDR2 FQNNGV. V lost 1 base to trimming and J lost 7 bases, with 13 bases between them. This CDR3 has 15 residues. The CDR3 loop is CASSLVSSAYGELFF. CDR3 sequence (DNA): TGTGCCAGCAGCTTAGTGAGTAGCGCATACGGGGAGCTGTTTTTT. The full variable domain, its missing parts supplied by reference TRBV11-2 and TRBJ2-2, is EAGVAQSPRYKIIEKRQSVAFWCNPISGHATLYWYQQILGQGPKLLIQFQNNGVVDDSQLPKDRFSAERLKGVDSTLKIQPAKLEDSAVYLCASSLVSSAYGELFFGEGSRLTVL.

This clone appeared a single time. The rearrangement links TRBV11-2 to TRBJ2-1; D possibly corresponds to TRBD1 (6 bases). Germline V gene data show CDR1 as SGHAT and CDR2 as FQNNGV. V dropped 4 bases and J dropped 3 bases, with 10 bases sitting between them. The CDR3 is 14 amino acids. Written as DNA, the CDR3 is TGTGCCAGCAGCTGGAGACAGGTCTACAATGAGCAGTTCTTC. It codes for CASSWRQVYNEQFF.

V is TRBV5-4 and J is TRBJ1-2; TRBD1 agrees at 7 bases. The CDR3 has 18 amino acids. Trimming removed 4 bases from V and 2 bases from J; junction bases left unmatched: 17. The germline gives CDR1 SGHNT, CDR2 YYREEE (reference sequence). The CDR3 nucleotides are TGTGCCAGCAGCCAGGCGGGTGCAGGGGGTAGTTTGAACTATGGCTACACCTTC. This codes for CASSQAGAGGSLNYGYTF.

The J gene is TRBJ2-1, the V gene TRBV4-2; TRBD2 matches 12 bases. This CDR3 has 15 amino acids. The junction had 1 base not matched to a gene; V was cut back by 3 bases and J by 4 bases. Germline CDR1 reads LGHNA; CDR2 reads YNFKEQ. The CDR3 loop reads CASSHGLAGYNEQFF. The CDR3 DNA follows: TGTGCCAGCAGCCACGGACTAGCGGGATACAATGAGCAGTTCTTC.

The rearrangement uses TRBV29-1 and TRBJ2-3; 13 bases line up with TRBD2. V was pared by 4 bases and J by 1 base, with 2 bases of the junction left unmatched. CDR1 SQVTM and CDR2 ANQGSEA come from the germline V gene. The CDR3 contains 15 residues. In DNA form, the CDR3 reads TGCAGCGTTGCTGGGACTAGCGGGGGCACAGATACGCAGTATTTT. It encodes CSVAGTSGGTDTQYF.

Only a few counts were recorded for this clone. The J gene is TRBJ2-4, the V gene TRBV15; 7 positions match TRBD2. The trim removed 0 bases at V and 5 bases at J, leaving 13 bases unmatched. The CDR3 is 18 residues long. Germline V CDR1 and CDR2: LNHNV, YYDKDF (reference sequence). The CDR3 region has the DNA TGTGCCACCAGCAGAGATTTGGGCCCTAGCGGAAGCCAAAACATTCAGTACTTC. It yields the protein CATSRDLGPSGSQNIQYF.

The gene calls are TRBV10-1 and TRBJ2-7, with 11 positions matching TRBD2. This CDR3 comprises 16 residues. CDR1 and CDR2 from the germline V gene are WNHNN and SYGVQD (reference sequence). Unmatched junction bases numbered 7, after V lost 3 bases and J lost 3 bases. Here the CDR3 DNA reads TGCGCCAGCAGTGATTACGGGACTAGCGGACGCTACGAGCAGTACTTC. Its protein is CASSDYGTSGRYEQYF.